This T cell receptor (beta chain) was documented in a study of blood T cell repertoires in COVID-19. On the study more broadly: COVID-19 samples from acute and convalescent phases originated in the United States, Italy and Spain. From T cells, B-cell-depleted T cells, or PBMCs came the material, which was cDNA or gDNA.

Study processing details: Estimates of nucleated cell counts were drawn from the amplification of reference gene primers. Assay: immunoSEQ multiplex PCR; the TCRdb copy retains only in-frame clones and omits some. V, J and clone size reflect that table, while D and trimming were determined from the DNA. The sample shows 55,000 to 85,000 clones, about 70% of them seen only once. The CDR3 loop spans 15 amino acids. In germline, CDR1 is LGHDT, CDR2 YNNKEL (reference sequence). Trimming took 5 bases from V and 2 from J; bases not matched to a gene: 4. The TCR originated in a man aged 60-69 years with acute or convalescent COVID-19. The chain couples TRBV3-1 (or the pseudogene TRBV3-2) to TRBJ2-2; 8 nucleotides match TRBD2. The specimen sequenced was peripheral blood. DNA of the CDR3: TGTGCCAGCAGCTCCAGCGGGGGCAACACCGGGGAGCTGTTTTTT. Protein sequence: CASSSSGGNTGELFF.